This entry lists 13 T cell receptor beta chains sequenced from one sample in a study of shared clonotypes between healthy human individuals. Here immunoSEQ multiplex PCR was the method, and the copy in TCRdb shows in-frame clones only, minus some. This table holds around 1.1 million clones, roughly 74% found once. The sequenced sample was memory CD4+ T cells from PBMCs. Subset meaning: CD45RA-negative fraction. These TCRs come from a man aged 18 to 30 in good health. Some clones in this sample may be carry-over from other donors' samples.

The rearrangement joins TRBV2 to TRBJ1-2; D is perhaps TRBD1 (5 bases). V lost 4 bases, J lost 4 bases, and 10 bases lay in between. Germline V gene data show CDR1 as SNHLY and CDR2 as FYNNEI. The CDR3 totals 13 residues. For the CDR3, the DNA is TGTGCCAGCAGTGGAGGGACGGTCTATGGCTACACCTTC. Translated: CASSGGTVYGYTF.

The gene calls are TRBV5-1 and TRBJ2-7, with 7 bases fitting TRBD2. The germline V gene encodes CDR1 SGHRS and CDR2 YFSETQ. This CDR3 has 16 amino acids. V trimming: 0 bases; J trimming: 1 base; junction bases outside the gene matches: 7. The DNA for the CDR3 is TGCGCCAGCAGCTTGGCCTGGCTAGCGGAGTCCTACGAGCAGTACTTC. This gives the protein CASSLAWLAESYEQYF.

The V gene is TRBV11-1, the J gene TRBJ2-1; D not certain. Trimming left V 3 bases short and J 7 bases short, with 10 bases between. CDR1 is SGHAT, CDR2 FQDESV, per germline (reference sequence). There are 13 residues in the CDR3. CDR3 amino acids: CASSFGLGNEQFF. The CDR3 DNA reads TGTGCCAGCAGCTTCGGGCTGGGAAATGAGCAGTTCTTC. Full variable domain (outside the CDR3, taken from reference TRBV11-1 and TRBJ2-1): EAEVAQSPRYKITEKSQAVAFWCDPISGHATLYWYRQILGQGPELLVQFQDESVVDDSQLPKDRFSAERLKGVDSTLKIQPAELGDSAMYLCASSFGLGNEQFFGPGTRLTVL.

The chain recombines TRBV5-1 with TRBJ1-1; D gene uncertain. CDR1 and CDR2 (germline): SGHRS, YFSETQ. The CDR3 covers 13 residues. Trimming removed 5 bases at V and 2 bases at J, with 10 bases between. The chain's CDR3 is CASSKTPNTEAFF. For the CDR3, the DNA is TGCGCCAGCAGTAAGACACCCAACACTGAAGCTTTCTTT.

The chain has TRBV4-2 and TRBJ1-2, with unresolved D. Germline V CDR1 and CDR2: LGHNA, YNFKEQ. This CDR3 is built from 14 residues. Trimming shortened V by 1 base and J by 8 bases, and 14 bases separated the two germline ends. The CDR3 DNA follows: TGTGCCAGCAGCCAAGTGGGTAGTCGGCGGGGCTACACCTTC. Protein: CASSQVGSRRGYTF.

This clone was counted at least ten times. The CDR3 nucleotides are TGTGCCAGCAGTGATACAGGGGGCGGAAATGGCTACACCTTC. Encoded protein: CASSDTGGGNGYTF. J is TRBJ1-2 and V is TRBV6-4, with 9 nucleotides matching TRBD1. Germline loops: CDR1 MRHNA, CDR2 SNTAGT. The CDR3 is made up of 14 amino acids. Trimming cost V 3 bases and J 6 bases; bases outside gene matches: 5.

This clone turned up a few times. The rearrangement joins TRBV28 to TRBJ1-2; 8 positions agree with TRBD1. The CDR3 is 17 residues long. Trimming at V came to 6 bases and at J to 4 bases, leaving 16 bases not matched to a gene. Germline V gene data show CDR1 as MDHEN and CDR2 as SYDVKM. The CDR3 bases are TGTGCCAGCAGATCTACCCTCGGAGGACAGGGAGCCTATGGCTACACCTTC. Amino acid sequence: CASRSTLGGQGAYGYTF.

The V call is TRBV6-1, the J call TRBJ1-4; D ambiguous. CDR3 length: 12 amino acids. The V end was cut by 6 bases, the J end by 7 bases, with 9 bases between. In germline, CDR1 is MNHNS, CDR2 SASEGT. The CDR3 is CASRRIGEKLFF. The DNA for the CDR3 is TGTGCCAGCAGGCGGATCGGTGAAAAACTGTTTTTT.

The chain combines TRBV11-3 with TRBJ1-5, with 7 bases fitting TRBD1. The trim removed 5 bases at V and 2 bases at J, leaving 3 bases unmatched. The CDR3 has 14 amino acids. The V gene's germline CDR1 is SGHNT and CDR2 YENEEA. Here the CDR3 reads CASSVDRGNQPQHF. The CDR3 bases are TGTGCCAGCAGCGTCGACAGGGGCAATCAGCCCCAGCATTTT.

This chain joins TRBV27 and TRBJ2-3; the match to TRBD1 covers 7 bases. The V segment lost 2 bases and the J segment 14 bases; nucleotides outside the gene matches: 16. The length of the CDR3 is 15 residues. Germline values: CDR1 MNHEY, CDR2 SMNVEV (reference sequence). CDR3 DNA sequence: TGTGCCAGCAGTTTAGGCCCCGTTGTGGGACAGCGAGGGTATTTT. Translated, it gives CASSLGPVVGQRGYF.

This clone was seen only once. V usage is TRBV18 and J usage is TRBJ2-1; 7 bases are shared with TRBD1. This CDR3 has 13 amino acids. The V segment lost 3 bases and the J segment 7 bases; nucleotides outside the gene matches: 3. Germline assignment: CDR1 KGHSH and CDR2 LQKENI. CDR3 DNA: TGTGCCAGCTCACCCGGACAGGTGAATGAGCAGTTCTTC. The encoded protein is CASSPGQVNEQFF. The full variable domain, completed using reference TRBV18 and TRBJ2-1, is NAGVMQNPRHLVRRRGQEARLRCSPMKGHSHVYWYRQLPEEGLKFMVYLQKENIIDESGMPKERFSAEFPKEGPSILRIQQVVRGDSAAYFCASSPGQVNEQFFGPGTRLTVL.

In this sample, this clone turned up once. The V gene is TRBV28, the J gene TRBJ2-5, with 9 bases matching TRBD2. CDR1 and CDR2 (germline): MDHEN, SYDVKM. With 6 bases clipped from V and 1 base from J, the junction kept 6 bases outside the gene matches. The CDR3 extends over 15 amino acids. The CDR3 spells CASRPLAGPQETQYF. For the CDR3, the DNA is TGTGCCAGCAGACCCCTAGCGGGGCCCCAAGAGACCCAGTACTTC.

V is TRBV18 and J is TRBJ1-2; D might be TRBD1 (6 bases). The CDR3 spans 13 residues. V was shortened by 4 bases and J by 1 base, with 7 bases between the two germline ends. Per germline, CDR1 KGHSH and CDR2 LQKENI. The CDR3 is CASSQDSNYGYTF. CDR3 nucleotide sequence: TGTGCCAGCTCACAGGACAGTAACTATGGCTACACCTTC.